This paragraph covers one TCR beta chain sequence. Its target is not known. The data originate from a study of early stage breast cancer tumors. Study context: Of roughly 17 invasive breast tumors, more than ten were hormone receptor-positive, HER2-negative.

Clones were read by immunoSEQ multiplex PCR, and TCRdb kept only the in-frame ones, dropping some. The table records around 25,000 clones, around 70% of them present only once. Roughly 18-50 mg of tissue was diced for each tumor. This CDR3 comprises 14 residues. Between the trimmed V and J ends, which lost 5 bases and 4 bases, there was a span of 15 bases. Germline CDR1 is SGHTA and CDR2 is FQGNSA. Study-wide findings and caveats: Blood repertoires resembled normal breast more than tumor. Functional markers like CD4, CD8 and FOXP3 were missed in bulk sequencing.

The sequenced material came from breast tumor tissue. The chain links TRBV7-2 to TRBJ2-7; D perhaps matches TRBD1 (5 bases). This clonotype was sampled from a person in their 60s with breast cancer. The CDR3 region has the DNA TGTGCCAGCAGCGTGGACATGGGCCCTTACGAGCAGTACTTC. Its translation: CASSVDMGPYEQYF.